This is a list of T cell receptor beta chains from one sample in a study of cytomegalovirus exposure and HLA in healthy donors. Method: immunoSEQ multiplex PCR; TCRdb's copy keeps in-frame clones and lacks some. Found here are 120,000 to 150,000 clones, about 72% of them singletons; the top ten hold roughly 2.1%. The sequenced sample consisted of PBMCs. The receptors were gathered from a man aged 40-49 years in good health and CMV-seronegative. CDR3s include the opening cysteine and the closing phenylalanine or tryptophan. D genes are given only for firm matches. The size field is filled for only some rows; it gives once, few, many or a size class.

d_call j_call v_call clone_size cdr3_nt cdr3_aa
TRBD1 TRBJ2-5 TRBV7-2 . TGTGCCAGCAGCTTAAGACAGGGGAAATGGGGCACCCAGTACTTC CASSLRQGKWGTQYF
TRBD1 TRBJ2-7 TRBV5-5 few TGTGCCAGCAGCTTGTTTGGGACAGGGAACCGGGGCTCCTACGAGCAGTACTTC CASSLFGTGNRGSYEQYF
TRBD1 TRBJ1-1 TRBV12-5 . TGTGCTAGTGGTTTGGTACTCAATACGGACAGGGCCGACACTGAAGCTTTCTTT CASGLVLNTDRADTEAFF
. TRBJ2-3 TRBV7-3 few TGTGCCAGCAGCCCACAGGTTTCCACTAGCACAGATACGCAGTATTTT CASSPQVSTSTDTQYF
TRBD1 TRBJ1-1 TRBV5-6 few TGTGCCAGCAGCGCCGGGACAGTGGGGACTGAAGCTTTCTTT CASSAGTVGTEAFF
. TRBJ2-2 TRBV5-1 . TGCGCCAGCAGCCCCCTTACAGGGGGGGACACCGGGGAGCTGTTTTTT CASSPLTGGDTGELFF
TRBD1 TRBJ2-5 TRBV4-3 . TGCGCCAGCAGCCAAGCGACAGGGGGCGCGGAGACCCAGTACTTC CASSQATGGAETQYF
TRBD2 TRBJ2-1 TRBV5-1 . TGCGCCAGCAGCCAACGGACTAGCGACTACAATGAGCAGTTCTTC CASSQRTSDYNEQFF
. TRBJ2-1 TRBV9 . TGTGCCAGCAGTGAGGGGGGGCGTTCCTACAATGAGCAGTTCTTC CASSEGGRSYNEQFF
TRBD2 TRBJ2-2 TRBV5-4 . TGTGCCAGCAGCTTTGGGCGGGAGGGCTACACCGGGGAGCTGTTTTTT CASSFGREGYTGELFF
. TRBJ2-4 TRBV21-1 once TGTGCCAGCAGCAAGCGGACAGGGGACAAAAACATTCAGTACTTC CASSKRTGDKNIQYF
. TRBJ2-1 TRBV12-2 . TGTGCAAGTCGCTTAGCGAGTACTAGCGGGGGGGTTTACAATGAGCAGTTCTTC CASRLASTSGGVYNEQFF
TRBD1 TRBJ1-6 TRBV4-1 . TGCGCCAGCAGCCTGTACGAGAAGGGGGCAGATTCACCCCTCCACTTT CASSLYEKGADSPLHF
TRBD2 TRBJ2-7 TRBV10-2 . TGCGCCAGCAGTGCTACTAGCGGGAGCTACGAGCAGTACTTC CASSATSGSYEQYF
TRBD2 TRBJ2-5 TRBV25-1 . TGTGCCAGCAGTGTAGGACTAGCTCCCGAGACCCAGTACTTC CASSVGLAPETQYF
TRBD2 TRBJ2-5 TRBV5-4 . TGTGCCAGCAGCTCAGTTCTAGCGGGGGGCCGGGAGACCCAGTACTTC CASSSVLAGGRETQYF
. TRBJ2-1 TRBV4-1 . TGCGCCAGCAGCCAAAACCGGGACTTCAGGGAGCAGTTCTTC CASSQNRDFREQFF
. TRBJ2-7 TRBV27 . TGTGCCAGCAGTGTCTCGAACACAGGGTACGAGCAGTACTTC CASSVSNTGYEQYF
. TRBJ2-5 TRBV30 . TGTGCCTGGAGTCTATGGGAGGAGACCCAGTACTTC CAWSLWEETQYF
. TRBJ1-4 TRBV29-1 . TGCAGCGTTGAAGATCGGAGACGGGGTGAAAAACTGTTTTTT CSVEDRRRGEKLFF
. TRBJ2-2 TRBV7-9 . TGTGCCAGCAGCTTATTCAGGGACACCGGGGAGCTGTTTTTT CASSLFRDTGELFF
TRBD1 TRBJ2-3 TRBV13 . TGTGCTGGGCGCGGACAGGGAACAGATACGCAGTATTTT CAGRGQGTDTQYF
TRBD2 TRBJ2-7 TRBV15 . TGTGCCACCAGCAGGGGGGGGACCTACGAGCAGTACTTC CATSRGGTYEQYF
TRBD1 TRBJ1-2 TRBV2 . TGTGCCAGCAGTGCGGGACAGAACTATGGCTACACCTTC CASSAGQNYGYTF
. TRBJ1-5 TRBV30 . . CAWGEGTGSGQPQNF
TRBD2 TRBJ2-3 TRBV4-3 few TGCGCCAGCAGCTCCGGACTAGCGGGAGGGCCTCAGCAGTATTTT CASSSGLAGGPQQYF
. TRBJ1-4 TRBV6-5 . TGTGCCAGCAGTAAACAATATAGACAGTTAGAGCTGTTTTTT CASSKQYRQLELFF
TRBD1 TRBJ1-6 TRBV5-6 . TGTGCCAGCAGCTTGAGGCAGGGGGCCCATAATTCACCCCTCCACTTT CASSLRQGAHNSPLHF
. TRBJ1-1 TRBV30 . TGTGCCTGGAGAAAGGGGGGGAAGGTAGGCCCTGAAGCTTTCTTT CAWRKGGKVGPEAFF
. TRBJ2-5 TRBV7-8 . TGTGCCAGTAATTTGCAAGAGACCCAGTACTTC CASNLQETQYF
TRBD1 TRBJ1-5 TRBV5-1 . TGCGCCAGCAGCTTAGGTACAGACAGGGGGAAATGGCCCCAGCATTTT CASSLGTDRGKWPQHF
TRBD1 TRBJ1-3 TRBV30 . TGTGCCTGGAGTGAGGGGACAGACTCTGGAAACACCATATATTTT CAWSEGTDSGNTIYF
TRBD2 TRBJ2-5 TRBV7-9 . TGTGCCAGCAGCTTAGATCTTTCGGGCGGGAGGGCCGAGGAGACCCAGTACTTC CASSLDLSGGRAEETQYF